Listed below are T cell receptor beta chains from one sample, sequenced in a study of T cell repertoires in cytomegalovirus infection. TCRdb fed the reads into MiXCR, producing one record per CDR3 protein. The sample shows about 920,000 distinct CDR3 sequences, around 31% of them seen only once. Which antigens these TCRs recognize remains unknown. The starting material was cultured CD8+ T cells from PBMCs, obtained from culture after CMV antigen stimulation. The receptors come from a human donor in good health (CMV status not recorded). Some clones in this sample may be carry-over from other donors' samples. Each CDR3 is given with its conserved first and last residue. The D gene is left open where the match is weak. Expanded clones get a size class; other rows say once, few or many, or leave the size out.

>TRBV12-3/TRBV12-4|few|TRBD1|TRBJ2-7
TGTGCCAGCAGTTCCTTGGACAGGGGGCGCATCGGCGAGCAGTACTTC
CASSSLDRGRIGEQYF
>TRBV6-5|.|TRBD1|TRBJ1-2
TGTGCCAGCAGTTACGGGCAGGGGGAAGTGTATGGCTACACCTTC
CASSYGQGEVYGYTF
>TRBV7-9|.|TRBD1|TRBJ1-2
TGTGCCAGCAGCCCGGGACAGGGGGCGCGGCGGCATGGCTACACCTTC
CASSPGQGARRHGYTF
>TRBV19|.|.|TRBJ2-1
TGTGCCAGTCGGGGGCCGGACAATGAGCAGTTCTTC
CASRGPDNEQFF
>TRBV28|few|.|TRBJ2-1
TGTGCCAGCAGTATTATGGTATCCTACAATGAGCAGTTCTTC
CASSIMVSYNEQFF
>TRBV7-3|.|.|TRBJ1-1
TGTGCCAGCCTCACCCCGGCCGTGTATCCCATGAACACTGAAGCTTTCTTT
CASLTPAVYPMNTEAFF
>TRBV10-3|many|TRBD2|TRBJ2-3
TGTGCCATCAGTGAGTCGCAGCTAGCGGGGGATTCGGGCACGCAGTATTTT
CAISESQLAGDSGTQYF
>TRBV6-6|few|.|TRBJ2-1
TGTGCCAGCAGTGTGACTAGAGATGAGCAGTTCTTC
CASSVTRDEQFF
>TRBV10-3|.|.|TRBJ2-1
TGTGCCATCCTCGATCTGGGGGACTCTGGCTACAATGAGCAGTTCTTC
CAILDLGDSGYNEQFF
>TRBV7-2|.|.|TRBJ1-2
TGTGTCAGCAGCTTGCAGACTAACTATGGCTACACCTTC
CVSSLQTNYGYTF
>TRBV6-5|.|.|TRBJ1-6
TGTGCCAGCAGCCCCTCTCCGGGACCAGGCTCACCCCTCCACTTT
CASSPSPGPGSPLHF
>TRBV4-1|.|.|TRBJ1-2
TGCGCCAGCAGCATAGGTGGGGATAACTATGGCTACACCTTC
CASSIGGDNYGYTF
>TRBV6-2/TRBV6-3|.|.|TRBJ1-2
TGTGCCAGCAGTTACGCAGCAGGTCCGTATGGCTACACCTTC
CASSYAAGPYGYTF
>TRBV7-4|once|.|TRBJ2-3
TGTGCCGGCAGCTTAGCTAGCAGAAGCACAGATACGCAGTATTTT
CAGSLASRSTDTQYF
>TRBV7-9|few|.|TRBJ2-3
TGTGCCAGCAGCTTCCCTAAGACAGGTCCCCTGCGGGATACGCAGTATTTT
CASSFPKTGPLRDTQYF
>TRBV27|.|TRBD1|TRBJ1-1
TGTGTCAGCAGTACACCGGGACAGGGTAAAACTGAAGCTTTCTTT
CVSSTPGQGKTEAFF
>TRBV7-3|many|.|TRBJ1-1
TGTGCCAGCAGCCGGACGGGTGCGAACACTGAAGCTTTCTTT
CASSRTGANTEAFF
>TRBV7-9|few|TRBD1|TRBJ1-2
TGTGCCAGCAGCTTAACGGGACAGGGACACTATGGCTACACCTTC
CASSLTGQGHYGYTF
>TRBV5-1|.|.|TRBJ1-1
TGCGCCAGCAGCTCACTCGGGGGCGGGATGAACACTGAAGCTTTCTTT
CASSSLGGGMNTEAFF
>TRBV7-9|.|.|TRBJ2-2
TGTGCCAGCAGCTTTATACAGGGATACACCGGGGAGCTGTTTTTT
CASSFIQGYTGELFF
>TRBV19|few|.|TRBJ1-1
TGTGCCAGTAGTTTCATCCAGAACACTGAAGCTTTCTTT
CASSFIQNTEAFF
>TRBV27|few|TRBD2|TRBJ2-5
TGTGCCAGCAGATTAGCGGGAGGGAAAGAGACCCAGTACTTC
CASRLAGGKETQYF
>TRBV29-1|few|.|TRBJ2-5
TGCAGCGTTGAGAATTTTGAGAACGGGGAGACCCAGTACTTC
CSVENFENGETQYF
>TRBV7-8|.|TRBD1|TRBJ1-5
TGTGCCAGCAGCTTAGCCCCGGGACAGGGGGGCAATCAGCCCCAGCATTTT
CASSLAPGQGGNQPQHF
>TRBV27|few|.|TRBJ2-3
TGTGCCAGCAGTTACAGGATGCACGCAGATACGCAGTATTTT
CASSYRMHADTQYF
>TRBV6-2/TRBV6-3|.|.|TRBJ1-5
TGTGCCAGCAGTTACTACCTCGGAGGGAATCAGCCCCAGCATTTT
CASSYYLGGNQPQHF
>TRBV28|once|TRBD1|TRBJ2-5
TGTGCCAGCAGTCGGGACAGGGAAGGGGAGACCCAGTACTTC
CASSRDREGETQYF
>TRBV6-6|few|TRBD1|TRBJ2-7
TGTGCCAGCAGTTATTTTGATGCGGACAGGCGCTCCTACGAGCAGTACTTC
CASSYFDADRRSYEQYF
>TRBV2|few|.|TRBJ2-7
TGTGCCAGCACGGACAACGTCTACGAGCAGTACTTC
CASTDNVYEQYF
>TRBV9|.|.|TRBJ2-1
TGTGCCAGCAGCGTGGCCCAGGGGCCCTACAATGAGCAGTTCTTC
CASSVAQGPYNEQFF
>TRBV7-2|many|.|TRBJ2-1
TGTGCCAGCAGCTCCTCTCTCGGCAATGAGCAGTTCTTC
CASSSSLGNEQFF
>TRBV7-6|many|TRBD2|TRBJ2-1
TGTGCCAGCAGCTCCCCTAGCGGGGGCTCTAAAGGGAATGAGCAGTTCTTC
CASSSPSGGSKGNEQFF
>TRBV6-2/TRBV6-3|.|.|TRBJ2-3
TGTGCCAGCAGTGAACTCACTAGCACAGATACGCAGTATTTT
CASSELTSTDTQYF
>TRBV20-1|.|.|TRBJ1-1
TGCAGTGCCGAGGGGACTGAAGCTTTCTTT
CSAEGTEAFF
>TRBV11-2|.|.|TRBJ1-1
TGTGCCAGCAACCAGGGTTTGTCCACTGAAGCTTTCTTT
CASNQGLSTEAFF
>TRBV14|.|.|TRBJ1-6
TGTGCCAGCAGCCAAGTGCACATGGGGGGATCACCCCTCCACTTT
CASSQVHMGGSPLHF
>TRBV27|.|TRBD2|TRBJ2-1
TGTGCCAGCAAAAGCGGGGGCCCTTACAATGAGCAGTTCTTC
CASKSGGPYNEQFF
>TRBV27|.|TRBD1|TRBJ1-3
TGTGCCAGCGCCCTCACAGGGGCTTGGGGAAACACCATATATTTT
CASALTGAWGNTIYF
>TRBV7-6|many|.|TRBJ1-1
TGTGCCAGCAGCTTAGAGTCCAAATTATCTGAAGCTTTCTTT
CASSLESKLSEAFF
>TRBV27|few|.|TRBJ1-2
TGTGCCAGCAGTTTATCCCCAAACACGGGCTATGGCTACACCTTC
CASSLSPNTGYGYTF
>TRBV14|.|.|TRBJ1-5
TGTGCCAGCAGCCAGCTGGGACACGCTTATAGCAATCAGCCCCAGCATTTT
CASSQLGHAYSNQPQHF
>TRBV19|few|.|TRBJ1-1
TGTGCCGTTAGCGTTCGGACAGAGGGTCCCAGGAACACTGAAGCTTTCTTT
CAVSVRTEGPRNTEAFF
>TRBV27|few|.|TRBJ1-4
TGTGCCAGCAGTTTCCGTCCACCAAAAGACAGGCAAATGGAAAAACTGTTTTTT
CASSFRPPKDRQMEKLFF
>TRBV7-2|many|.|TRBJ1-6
TGTGCCAGCAGCTTAGATCGGGAAACGAGGTATAATTCACCCCTCCACTTT
CASSLDRETRYNSPLHF
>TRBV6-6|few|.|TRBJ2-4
TGTGCCAGCATTAAGGGATTGACTCCAAACATTCAGTACTTC
CASIKGLTPNIQYF
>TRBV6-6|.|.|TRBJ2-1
TGTGCCAGCAGTTACTCGAGAGGGTACGTAGGTTTCGAGTCCAATGAGCAGTTCTTC
CASSYSRGYVGFESNEQFF
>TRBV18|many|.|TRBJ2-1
TGTGCCAGCTCACCAGGGCGGGGAACCTACAATGAGCAGTTCTTC
CASSPGRGTYNEQFF
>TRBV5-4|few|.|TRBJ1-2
TGTGCCAGCAGCATGGCCGGAACGGACAGATATGGCTACACCTTC
CASSMAGTDRYGYTF
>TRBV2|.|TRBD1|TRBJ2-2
TGTGCCAGCACACCGGCAGGGGGCCCGAACACCGGGGAGCTGTTTTTT
CASTPAGGPNTGELFF
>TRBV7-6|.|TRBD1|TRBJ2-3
TGTGCCAGCAGCAGCCGGGACAGGGGGCAGGATACGCAGTATTTT
CASSSRDRGQDTQYF
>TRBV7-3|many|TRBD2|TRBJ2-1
TGTGCCAGCAGCGGTAGCGGGGGAATCTACAATGAGCAGTTCTTC
CASSGSGGIYNEQFF
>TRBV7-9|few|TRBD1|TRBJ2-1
TGTGCCAGCAGCCGGGACAGGGGGGGCAATGAGCAGTTCTTC
CASSRDRGGNEQFF
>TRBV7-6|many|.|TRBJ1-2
TGTGCCAGCAGCTTAGCGCCGGGGACTAACTATGGCTACACCTTC
CASSLAPGTNYGYTF
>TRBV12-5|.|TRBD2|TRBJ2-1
TGTGCTAGTGGTTGGACTCTTACTAGCGGGGGTTACAATGAGCAGTTCTTC
CASGWTLTSGGYNEQFF
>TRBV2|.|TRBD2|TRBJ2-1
TGTGCCAGCAGTGAATCGGCGGGGGGGCCTGGTGAGCAGTTCTTC
CASSESAGGPGEQFF
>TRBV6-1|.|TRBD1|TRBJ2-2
TGTGCCAGCAGAGGGGGACAGTACATCGGGGAGCTGTTTTTT
CASRGGQYIGELFF
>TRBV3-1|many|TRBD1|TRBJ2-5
TGTGCCAGCAGCCGGACAGGAGGCGTGGAGACCCAGTACTTC
CASSRTGGVETQYF
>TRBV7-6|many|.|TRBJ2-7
TGTGCCAGCAGCTTAGAGAAACGGGGCGGTGATTCCTACGAGCAGTACTTC
CASSLEKRGGDSYEQYF
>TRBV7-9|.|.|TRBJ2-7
TGTGCCAGCAGCTTAGTCGCAGGGGACCTTGAGCAGTACTTC
CASSLVAGDLEQYF